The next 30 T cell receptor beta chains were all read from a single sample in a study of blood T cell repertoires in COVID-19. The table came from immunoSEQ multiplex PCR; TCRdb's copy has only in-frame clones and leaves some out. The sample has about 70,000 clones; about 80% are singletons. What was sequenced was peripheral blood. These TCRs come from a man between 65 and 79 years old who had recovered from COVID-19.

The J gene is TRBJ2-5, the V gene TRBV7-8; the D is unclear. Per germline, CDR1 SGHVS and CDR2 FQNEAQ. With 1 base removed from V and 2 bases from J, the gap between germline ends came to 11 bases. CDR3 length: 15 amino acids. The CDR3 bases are TGTGCCAGCAGCTTAGGAGCGTCATTTCAAGAGACCCAGTACTTC. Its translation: CASSLGASFQETQYF.

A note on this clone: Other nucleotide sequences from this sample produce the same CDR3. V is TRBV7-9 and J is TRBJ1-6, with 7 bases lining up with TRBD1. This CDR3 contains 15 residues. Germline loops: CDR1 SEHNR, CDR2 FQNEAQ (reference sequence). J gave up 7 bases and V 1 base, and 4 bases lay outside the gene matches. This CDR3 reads CASSLVLQGNSPLHF. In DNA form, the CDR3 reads TGTGCCAGCAGCTTAGTTTTACAGGGGAATTCACCCCTCCACTTT. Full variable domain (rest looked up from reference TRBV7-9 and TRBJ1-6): DTGVSQNPRHKITKRGQNVTFRCDPISEHNRLYWYRQTLGQGPEFLTYFQNEAQLEKSRLLSDRFSAERPKGSFSTLEIQRTEQGDSAMYLCASSLVLQGNSPLHFGNGTRLTVT.

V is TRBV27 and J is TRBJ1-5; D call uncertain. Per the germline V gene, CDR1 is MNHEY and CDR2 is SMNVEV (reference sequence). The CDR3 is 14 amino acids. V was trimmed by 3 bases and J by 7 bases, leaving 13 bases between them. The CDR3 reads CASSFIGVGQPQHF. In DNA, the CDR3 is TGTGCCAGCAGTTTTATCGGGGTCGGGCAGCCCCAGCATTTT.

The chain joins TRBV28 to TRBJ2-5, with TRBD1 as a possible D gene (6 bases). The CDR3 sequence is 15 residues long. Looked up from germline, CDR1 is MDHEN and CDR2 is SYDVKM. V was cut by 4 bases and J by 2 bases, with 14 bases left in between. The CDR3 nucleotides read TGTGCCAGCAGTTGGGGGCAGGGCGGGCAAGAGACCCAGTACTTC. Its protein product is CASSWGQGGQETQYF.

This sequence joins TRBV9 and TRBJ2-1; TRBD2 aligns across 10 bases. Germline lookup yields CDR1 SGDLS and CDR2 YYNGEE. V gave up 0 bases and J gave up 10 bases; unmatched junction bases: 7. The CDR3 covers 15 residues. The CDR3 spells CASSVGLAGEGEQFF. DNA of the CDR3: TGTGCCAGCAGCGTAGGGCTAGCGGGAGAAGGGGAGCAGTTCTTC. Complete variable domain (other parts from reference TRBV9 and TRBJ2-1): DSGVTQTPKHLITATGQRVTLRCSPRSGDLSVYWYQQSLDQGLQFLIQYYNGEERAKGNILERFSAQQFPDLHSELNLSSLELGDSALYFCASSVGLAGEGEQFFGPGTRLTVL.

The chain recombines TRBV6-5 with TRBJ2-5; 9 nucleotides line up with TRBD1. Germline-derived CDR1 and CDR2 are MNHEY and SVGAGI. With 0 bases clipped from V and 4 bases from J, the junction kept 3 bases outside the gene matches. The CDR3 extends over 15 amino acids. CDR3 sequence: CASSYSTGGRETQYF. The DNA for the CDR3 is TGTGCCAGCAGTTACTCGACAGGGGGTCGAGAGACCCAGTACTTC.

The CDR3 DNA reads as TGTGCCAGCAGCCCCCAACTTAGCGTAAACACCGGGGAGCTGTTTTTT. Translation: CASSPQLSVNTGELFF. This chain links TRBV7-2 with TRBJ2-2; D may be TRBD2 (5 bases). With 5 bases removed from V and 2 bases from J, the gap between germline ends came to 15 bases. Germline CDR1 reads SGHTA; CDR2 reads FQGNSA. CDR3 length: 16 amino acids.

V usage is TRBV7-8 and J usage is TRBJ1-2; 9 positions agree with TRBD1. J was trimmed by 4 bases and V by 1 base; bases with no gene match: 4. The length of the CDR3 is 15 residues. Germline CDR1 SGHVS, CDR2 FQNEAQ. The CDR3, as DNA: TGTGCCAGCAGCTTAGGGACAGGGGCCGGCTATGGCTACACCTTC. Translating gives CASSLGTGAGYGYTF.

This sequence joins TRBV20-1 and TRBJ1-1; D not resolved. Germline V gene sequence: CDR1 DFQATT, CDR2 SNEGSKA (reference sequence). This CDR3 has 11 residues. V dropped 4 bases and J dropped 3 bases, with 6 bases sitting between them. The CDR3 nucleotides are TGCAGTGCTATCCGGGACACTGAAGCTTTCTTT. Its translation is CSAIRDTEAFF.

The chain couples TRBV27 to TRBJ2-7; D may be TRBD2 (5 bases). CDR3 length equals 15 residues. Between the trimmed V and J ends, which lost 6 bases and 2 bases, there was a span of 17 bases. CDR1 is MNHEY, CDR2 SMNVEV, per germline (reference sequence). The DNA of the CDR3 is TGTGCCAGCAGCCTTCGCGGGCTAGCTCCCTACGAGCAGTACTTC. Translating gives CASSLRGLAPYEQYF.

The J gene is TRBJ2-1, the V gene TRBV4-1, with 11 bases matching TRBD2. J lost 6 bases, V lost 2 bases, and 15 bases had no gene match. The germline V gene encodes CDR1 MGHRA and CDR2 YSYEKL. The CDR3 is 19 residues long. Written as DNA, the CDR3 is TGCGCCAGCAGCCAACTATTTAGCGGGAGGGCCCTCGCGGGCAATGAGCAGTTCTTC. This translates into CASSQLFSGRALAGNEQFF.

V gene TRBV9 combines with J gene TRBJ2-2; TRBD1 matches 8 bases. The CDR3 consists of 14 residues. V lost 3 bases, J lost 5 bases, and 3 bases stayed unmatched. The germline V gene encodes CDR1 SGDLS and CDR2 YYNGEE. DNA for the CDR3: TGTGCCAGCAGCGACAGGGGGGAGACCGGGGAGCTGTTTTTT. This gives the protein CASSDRGETGELFF.

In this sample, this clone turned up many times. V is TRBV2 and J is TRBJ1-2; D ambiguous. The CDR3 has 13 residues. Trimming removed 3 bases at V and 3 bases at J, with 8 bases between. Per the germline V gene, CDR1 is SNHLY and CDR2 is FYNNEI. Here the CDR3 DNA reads TGTGCCAGCAGTGAGGAGCTAGACTATGGCTACACCTTC. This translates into CASSEELDYGYTF.

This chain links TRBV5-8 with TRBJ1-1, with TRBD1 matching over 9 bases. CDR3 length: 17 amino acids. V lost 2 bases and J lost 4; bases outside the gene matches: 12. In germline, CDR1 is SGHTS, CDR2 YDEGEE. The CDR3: CASSFYRGRDSRTEAFF. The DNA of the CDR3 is TGTGCCAGCAGCTTCTACAGGGGGCGAGATTCCCGCACTGAAGCTTTCTTT.

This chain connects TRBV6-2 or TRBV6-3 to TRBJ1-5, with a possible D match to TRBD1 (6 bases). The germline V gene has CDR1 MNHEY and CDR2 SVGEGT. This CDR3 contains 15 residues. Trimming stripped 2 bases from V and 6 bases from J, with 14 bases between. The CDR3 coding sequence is TGTGCCAGCAGTTACCTTTCGGCAGGGGCTCAGCCCCAGCATTTT. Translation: CASSYLSAGAQPQHF.

CDR3 amino acids: CASSFQGAGEAFF. For the CDR3, the DNA is TGCGCCAGCAGCTTTCAGGGGGCTGGTGAAGCTTTCTTT. J is TRBJ1-1 and V is TRBV5-1; 8 nucleotides align to TRBD1. The V and J ends lost 2 bases and 7 bases, in that order; junction bases with no gene match: 4. CDR1 SGHRS and CDR2 YFSETQ come from the germline V gene. The CDR3 is made up of 13 amino acids.

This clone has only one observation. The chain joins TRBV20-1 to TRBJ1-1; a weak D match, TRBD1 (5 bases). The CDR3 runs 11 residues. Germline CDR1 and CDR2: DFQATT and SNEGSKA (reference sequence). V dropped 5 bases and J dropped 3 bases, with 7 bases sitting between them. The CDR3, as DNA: TGCAGTGCTGAACAGGACACTGAAGCTTTCTTT. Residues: CSAEQDTEAFF.

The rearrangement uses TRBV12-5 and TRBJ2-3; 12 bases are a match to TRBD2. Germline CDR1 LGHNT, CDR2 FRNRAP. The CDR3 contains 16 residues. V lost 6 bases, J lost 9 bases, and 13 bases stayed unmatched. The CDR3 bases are TGTGCTAGTGGGCACGGGACTAGCGGGTTGTCGCGGACGCAGTATTTT. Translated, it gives CASGHGTSGLSRTQYF.

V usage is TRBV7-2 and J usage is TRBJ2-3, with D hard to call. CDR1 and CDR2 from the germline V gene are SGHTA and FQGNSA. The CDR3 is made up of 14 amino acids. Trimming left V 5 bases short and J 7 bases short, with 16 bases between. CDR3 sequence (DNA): TGTGCCAGCAGCCAGGCGTGGGCAGTAAATACGCAGTATTTT. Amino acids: CASSQAWAVNTQYF.

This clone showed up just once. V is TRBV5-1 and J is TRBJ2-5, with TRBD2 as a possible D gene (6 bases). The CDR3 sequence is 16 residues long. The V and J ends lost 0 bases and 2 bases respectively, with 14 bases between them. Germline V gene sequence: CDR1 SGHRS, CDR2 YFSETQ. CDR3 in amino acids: CASSLVGSGAQETQYF. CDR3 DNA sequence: TGCGCCAGCAGCTTGGTGGGTAGCGGCGCTCAAGAGACCCAGTACTTC.

The CDR3 is CARGGTDVYEQYF. The DNA of the CDR3 is TGTGCCCGGGGCGGGACAGACGTATACGAGCAGTACTTC. The chain links TRBV30 to TRBJ2-7, with D tentatively TRBD1 (7 bases). In germline, CDR1 is GTSNPN, CDR2 SVGIG (reference sequence). The CDR3 extends over 13 amino acids. V lost 8 bases, J lost 4 bases, and 18 bases lay in between.

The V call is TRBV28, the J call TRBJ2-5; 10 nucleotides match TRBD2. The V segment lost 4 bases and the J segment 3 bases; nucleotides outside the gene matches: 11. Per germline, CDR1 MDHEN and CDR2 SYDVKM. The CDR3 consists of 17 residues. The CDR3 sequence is CASSSQETSGYKETQYF. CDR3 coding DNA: TGTGCCAGCAGTTCTCAGGAGACTAGCGGGTATAAAGAGACCCAGTACTTC.

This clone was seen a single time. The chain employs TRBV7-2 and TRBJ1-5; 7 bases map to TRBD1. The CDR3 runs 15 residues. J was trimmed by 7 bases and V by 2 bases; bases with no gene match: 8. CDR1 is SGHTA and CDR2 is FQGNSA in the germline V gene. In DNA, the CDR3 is TGTGCCAGCAGCTTATCTTTCGACAGGGTACAGCCCCAGCATTTT. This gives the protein CASSLSFDRVQPQHF.

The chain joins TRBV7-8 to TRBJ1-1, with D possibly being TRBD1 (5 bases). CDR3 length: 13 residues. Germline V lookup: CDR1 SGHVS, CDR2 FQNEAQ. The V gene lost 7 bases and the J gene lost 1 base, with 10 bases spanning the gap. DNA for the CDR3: TGTGCCAGCACCAGGGCCAGGAACACTGAAGCTTTCTTT. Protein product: CASTRARNTEAFF.

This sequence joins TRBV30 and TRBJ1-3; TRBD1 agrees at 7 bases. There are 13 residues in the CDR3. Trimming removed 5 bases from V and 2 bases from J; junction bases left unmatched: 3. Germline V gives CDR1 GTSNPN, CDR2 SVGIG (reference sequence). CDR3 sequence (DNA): TGTGCCTGGGCCGACAGGGCTGGAAACACCATATATTTT. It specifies CAWADRAGNTIYF.

In DNA form, the CDR3 reads TGCAGCGTTGAAGAGGGTCGGGGGGCTGAAGCTTTCTTT. It translates to CSVEEGRGAEAFF. The chain has TRBV29-1 and TRBJ1-1; possible D gene TRBD1, 5 bases. Germline V gene data show CDR1 as SQVTM and CDR2 as ANQGSEA. This CDR3 has 13 amino acids. V was cut by 0 bases and J by 6 bases, with 11 bases left in between.

Written as DNA, the CDR3 is TGTGCCAGCAGCCAAGATCTTTACGGAAGGAGCTCCTACAATGAGCAGTTCTTC. Its translation is CASSQDLYGRSSYNEQFF. V usage is TRBV3-1 (or the pseudogene TRBV3-2) and J usage is TRBJ2-1; D remains unclear. Trimming cost V 0 bases and J 0 bases, with 15 bases left between them. Germline V gene lookup returns CDR1 LGHDT and CDR2 YNNKEL (reference sequence). The CDR3 covers 18 residues.

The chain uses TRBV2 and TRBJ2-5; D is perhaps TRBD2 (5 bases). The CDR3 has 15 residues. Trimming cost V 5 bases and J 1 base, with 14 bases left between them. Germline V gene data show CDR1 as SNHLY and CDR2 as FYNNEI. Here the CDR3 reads CASSSGLSAQETQYF. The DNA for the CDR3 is TGTGCCAGCAGTTCGGGCCTTAGCGCCCAAGAGACCCAGTACTTC.

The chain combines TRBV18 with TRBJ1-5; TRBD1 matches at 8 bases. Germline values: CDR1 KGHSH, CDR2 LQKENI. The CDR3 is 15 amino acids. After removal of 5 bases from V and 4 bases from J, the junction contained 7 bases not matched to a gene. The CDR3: CASSAGTGLNQPQHF. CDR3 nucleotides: TGTGCCAGCTCAGCCGGGACAGGATTAAATCAGCCCCAGCATTTT.

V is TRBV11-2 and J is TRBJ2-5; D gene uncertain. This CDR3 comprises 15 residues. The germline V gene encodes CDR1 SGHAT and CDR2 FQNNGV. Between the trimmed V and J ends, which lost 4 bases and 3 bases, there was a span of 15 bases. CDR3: CASSSLEGGKETQYF. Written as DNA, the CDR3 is TGTGCCAGCAGCTCCCTAGAAGGTGGCAAAGAGACCCAGTACTTC.